A single sample gave rise to the 21 T cell receptor beta chains below, sequenced in a study of T cells in Graves' hyperthyroidism and ophthalmopathy. What was amplified from RNA transcripts were TCR beta CDR3 regions. The HTBI primer set was used in a first-round RT-PCR of the TCR CDR3. MiXCR was run by TCRdb on the multiplex PCR reads, yielding one entry per CDR3 protein. The repertoire consists of approximately 590,000 distinct CDR3 sequences, with 15% to 19% occurring once and the leading ten covering about 7%. Input material: blood. Receptors originate from a woman under 40 with Graves' hyperthyroidism.

This clonotype has a handful of counts. The chain recombines TRBV30 with TRBJ1-5, with TRBD1 as a possible D gene (5 bases). Looked up from germline, CDR1 is GTSNPN and CDR2 is SVGIG (reference sequence). V was cut by 4 bases and J by 6 bases, with 22 bases left in between. The CDR3 has 16 amino acids. In DNA form, the CDR3 reads TGTGCCTGGACCCCCGCCGGGGGGGGAATGAGTCAGCCCCAGCATTTT. Protein: CAWTPAGGGMSQPQHF.

There are many counts of this clonotype. The chain uses TRBV3-1 and TRBJ2-5, with no clear D. CDR3 length: 14 amino acids. V was trimmed by 0 bases and J by 0 bases, leaving 5 bases between them. The germline CDR1 and CDR2 sequences are LGHDT and YNNKEL (reference sequence). Here the CDR3 reads CASSQEVDQETQYF. CDR3 sequence (DNA): TGTGCCAGCAGCCAAGAAGTCGACCAAGAGACCCAGTACTTC.

The chain combines TRBV20-1 with TRBJ2-3; D possibly matches TRBD1 or TRBD2 (5 bases each). The CDR3 has 15 amino acids. Trimming stripped 0 bases from V and 2 bases from J, with 12 bases between. CDR1 is DFQATT, CDR2 SNEGSKA, per germline (reference sequence). The CDR3 DNA is TGCAGTGCTAGAGACGGGACGGACTTCACAGATACGCAGTATTTT. Protein sequence: CSARDGTDFTDTQYF.

This clonotype appeared a few times. This sequence may be a read error, since a much larger clone differs from it by one base. This chain connects TRBV30 to TRBJ2-1; D is uncertain. Germline values: CDR1 GTSNPN, CDR2 SVGIG (reference sequence). This CDR3 has 11 amino acids. V lost 5 bases and J 0 bases, leaving 2 bases between the germline ends. CDR3 bases: TGTGCCTGGGGCTCCTACAATGAGCAGTTCTTC. Encoded protein: CAWGSYNEQFF.

This clonotype occurred many times. The chain combines TRBV6-2 or TRBV6-3 with TRBJ2-7, with D perhaps TRBD2 (5 bases). From germline, CDR1 is MNHEY and CDR2 SVGEGT. The CDR3 is made up of 12 amino acids. V lost 2 bases and J 8 bases, leaving 10 bases between the germline ends. The CDR3 loop reads CASSYGPGKQYF. The CDR3 DNA follows: TGTGCCAGCAGTTACGGGCCGGGAAAGCAGTACTTC.

The chain recombines TRBV3-1 with TRBJ2-4; either TRBD1 or TRBD2 may fit D (5 bases each). Germline V gene sequence: CDR1 LGHDT, CDR2 YNNKEL (reference sequence). The CDR3 extends over 17 amino acids. Trimming removed 4 bases from V and 0 bases from J, with 16 bases in between. CDR3 loop: CASSRNRGDLAKNIQYF. Written as DNA, the CDR3 is TGTGCCAGCAGCCGCAATAGGGGAGATCTAGCCAAAAACATTCAGTACTTC.

This clonotype was seen ten or more times. This sequence joins TRBV11-2 and TRBJ2-7; possible D gene TRBD1, 6 bases. V lost 5 bases, J lost 2 bases, and 13 bases lay in between. The CDR3 consists of 14 residues. Germline CDR1 is SGHAT and CDR2 is FQNNGV. The CDR3 DNA sequence: TGTGCCAGCAGCAGCTACCGGGACACCTACGAGCAGTACTTC. This sequence encodes CASSSYRDTYEQYF.

There are many counts of this clonotype. The V and J genes are TRBV20-1 and TRBJ1-1, with 8 bases matching TRBD1. The CDR3 covers 14 residues. Trimming cost V 7 bases and J 0 bases; bases outside gene matches: 7. The germline CDR1 and CDR2 sequences are DFQATT and SNEGSKA (reference sequence). CDR3 DNA: TGCAGTGGGTTACAGGGGGGCTTGAACACTGAAGCTTTCTTT. Protein: CSGLQGGLNTEAFF.

This clonotype was found a few times. V usage is TRBV18 and J usage is TRBJ2-7; D is uncertain. The CDR3 is 17 amino acids. Trimming cost V 0 bases and J 3 bases, with 18 bases left between them. CDR1 is KGHSH and CDR2 is LQKENI in the germline V gene. In DNA form, the CDR3 reads TGTGCCAGCTCACCACCGAAGGCCGGGCCCTTGAGCTACGAGCAGTACTTC. Translated, it gives CASSPPKAGPLSYEQYF. The full variable domain, its missing parts supplied by reference TRBV18 and TRBJ2-7, is NAGVMQNPRHLVRRRGQEARLRCSPMKGHSHVYWYRQLPEEGLKFMVYLQKENIIDESGMPKERFSAEFPKEGPSILRIQQVVRGDSAAYFCASSPPKAGPLSYEQYFGPGTRLTVT.

This chain uses TRBV27 with TRBJ1-6; D not resolved. This CDR3 is built from 14 residues. CDR1 and CDR2 from the germline V gene are MNHEY and SMNVEV (reference sequence). Trimming cost V 7 bases and J 6 bases, with 13 bases left between them. The CDR3 sequence is CASTGGQVNSPLHF. The CDR3 coding sequence is TGTGCCAGCACCGGAGGGCAGGTTAATTCACCCCTCCACTTT.

This clonotype appeared many times. J is TRBJ1-5 and V is TRBV7-8; D is unclear. Deletions cut 5 bases from V and 0 bases from J, with 14 bases between. Germline CDR1 is SGHVS and CDR2 is FQNEAQ. The CDR3 extends over 16 amino acids. DNA of the CDR3: TGTGCCAGCAGCAAAGACGGGCCTTATAGCAATCAGCCCCAGCATTTT. Encoded protein: CASSKDGPYSNQPQHF.

The chain carries TRBV30 and TRBJ2-1, with 7 bases that match TRBD1. The CDR3 runs to 18 residues. V was pared by 2 bases and J by 2 bases, with 15 bases of the junction left unmatched. Germline CDR1 GTSNPN, CDR2 SVGIG (reference sequence). CDR3 sequence (DNA): TGTGCCTGGAGTCACATCCCTAGTGACAGGGTGGCCTACAATGAGCAGTTCTTC. The encoded protein is CAWSHIPSDRVAYNEQFF.

This clonotype has a count of ten or more. This chain connects TRBV5-1 to TRBJ1-5; weak D call: TRBD1 (5 bases). The V and J ends lost 0 bases and 3 bases respectively, with 10 bases between them. The germline CDR1 and CDR2 sequences are SGHRS and YFSETQ. The CDR3 sequence is 15 residues long. In nucleotides, the CDR3 is TGCGCCAGCAGCTTGGGGTCAGGGCCCAATCAGCCCCAGCATTTT. Its protein is CASSLGSGPNQPQHF.

This clonotype came up a few times. The chain is built from TRBV18 and TRBJ1-2, with D unresolved. The V gene lost 3 bases and the J gene lost 5 bases, with 16 bases spanning the gap. The CDR3 consists of 15 residues. Germline V gene lookup returns CDR1 KGHSH and CDR2 LQKENI. The CDR3 protein is CASSPVTDPLYGYTF. CDR3 nucleotides: TGTGCCAGCTCACCCGTGACTGATCCCCTTTATGGCTACACCTTC.

There are a few counts of this clonotype. The rearrangement uses TRBV5-1 and TRBJ2-1; 12 nucleotides align to TRBD2. The CDR3 consists of 19 residues. J was trimmed by 4 bases and V by 0 bases; bases with no gene match: 11. The germline CDR1 and CDR2 sequences are SGHRS and YFSETQ. CDR3 bases: TGCGCCAGCAGCTTGGCGCCTAGCGGGAGGGCCGGAGGGTACAATGAGCAGTTCTTC. Translated: CASSLAPSGRAGGYNEQFF.

Ten or more counts support this clonotype. The V gene is TRBV20-1, the J gene TRBJ2-3; no definite D call. CDR1 is DFQATT, CDR2 SNEGSKA, per germline (reference sequence). This CDR3 contains 14 residues. Trimming stripped 3 bases from V and 2 bases from J, with 12 bases between. CDR3 in DNA: TGCAGTGCTAGGCGGCTTCGACTCACAGATACGCAGTATTTT. Translating it yields CSARRLRLTDTQYF.

This clonotype showed up just a few times. The chain uses TRBV19 and TRBJ1-3; perhaps TRBD1 as D (6 bases). Germline V lookup: CDR1 LNHDA, CDR2 SQIVND (reference sequence). Trimming stripped 6 bases from V and 4 bases from J, with 19 bases between. The length of the CDR3 is 16 residues. The CDR3 coding sequence is TGTGCCAGTAGAACCTCGGCCACAGGGACCGGAAACACCATATATTTT. Translated, it gives CASRTSATGTGNTIYF.

The table lists this clonotype with many counts. This chain joins TRBV7-2 and TRBJ2-3; 11 bases match TRBD2. J lost 3 bases, V lost 3 bases, and 5 bases had no gene match. The CDR3 runs to 16 residues. Germline V lookup: CDR1 SGHTA, CDR2 FQGNSA. CDR3 region: CASSFLAGGLTDTQYF. CDR3 DNA: TGTGCCAGCAGCTTTCTAGCGGGAGGACTAACAGATACGCAGTATTTT. The variable domain in full, completed from reference TRBV7-2 and TRBJ2-3, reads GAGVSQSPSNKVTEKGKDVELRCDPISGHTALYWYRQSLGQGLEFLIYFQGNSAPDKSGLPSDRFSAERTGGSVSTLTIQRTQQEDSAVYLCASSFLAGGLTDTQYFGPGTRLTVL.

The sample holds many counts of this clonotype. V is TRBV6-1 and J is TRBJ2-1; 8 bases agree with TRBD2. Germline CDR1 and CDR2: MNHNS and SASEGT. There are 14 residues in the CDR3. V trimming: 5 bases; J trimming: 8 bases; junction bases outside the gene matches: 8. CDR3 sequence (DNA): TGTGCCAGCAGTAGAGGGACTAGGCCCCATGAGCAGTTCTTC. As protein: CASSRGTRPHEQFF.

This clonotype showed up just a few times. The chain is built from TRBV19 and TRBJ2-2, with 8 bases aligning to TRBD1. CDR1 is LNHDA and CDR2 is SQIVND in the germline V gene (reference sequence). J was trimmed by 4 bases and V by 2 bases; bases with no gene match: 6. The CDR3 length is 16 residues. CDR3 sequence: CASSILAGGFTGELFF. CDR3 nucleotides: TGTGCCAGTAGTATACTTGCAGGGGGCTTCACCGGGGAGCTGTTTTTT.

V and J are TRBV5-8 and TRBJ2-7, with TRBD1 matching 8 bases. The germline CDR1 and CDR2 sequences are SGHTS and YDEGEE. This CDR3 region has 15 residues. V trimming: 2 bases; J trimming: 5 bases; junction bases outside the gene matches: 9. The CDR3 coding sequence is TGTGCCAGCAGCTTCGGACAGGGAGCGTTGGACGAGCAGTACTTC. This gives the protein CASSFGQGALDEQYF.